This T cell receptor beta chain is drawn from a study of blood T cells in healthy people across ages. This clonotype was seen once. With a J-beta primer mix and a sample-barcoded 5' primer, a second PCR ran about 7 to 12 cycles. In TCRdb, the 5' RACE reads were re-called with MiXCR into one record per CDR3 protein. The sample carries 700,000 to 950,000 distinct CDR3 sequences, 55% to 75% recorded once. Deletions cut 7 bases from V and 8 bases from J, with 18 bases between. The V gene's germline CDR1 is SQVTM and CDR2 ANQGSEA. There are 13 residues in the CDR3. J is TRBJ2-1 and V is TRBV29-1, with D perhaps being TRBD1 or TRBD2 (6 bases each). Sequencing was done on a sample of blood. This receptor was taken from a man in his thirties or forties in good health. The CDR3 DNA reads as TGCAGCGCCGGGGGACAAGGGATGTATGAGCAGTTCTTC. Amino acids: CSAGGQGMYEQFF.